Listed here are 18 T cell receptor beta chains from one sample, sequenced in a study of cytomegalovirus exposure and HLA in healthy donors. Amplification used 60 Vbeta primers and 13 Jbeta primers. The protocol was immunoSEQ multiplex PCR, while the TCRdb copy is restricted to in-frame clones and leaves out a portion. There are 150,000 to 200,000 clones in the sample; roughly 77% occur only once, and roughly 5% lies in the top ten. The specimen was PBMCs. The origin of the receptors is a male donor in good health and CMV-seronegative.

This clone was counted between two and nine times. The rearrangement links TRBV19 to TRBJ2-3; tentatively, D is TRBD2 (6 bases). V lost 5 bases and J 0 bases, leaving 12 bases between the germline ends. Germline V gene sequence: CDR1 LNHDA, CDR2 SQIVND (reference sequence). The CDR3 totals 15 residues. CDR3 in DNA: TGTGCCAGTAGTGTGACTAGATCTAGCACAGATACGCAGTATTTT. Its translation: CASSVTRSSTDTQYF.

This clone was detected only a few times. The J gene is TRBJ2-1, the V gene TRBV9, with 7 bases lining up with TRBD1. The CDR3 covers 12 residues. The J segment lost 11 bases and the V segment lost 4 bases, leaving 6 bases of the junction unmatched. Germline V CDR1 and CDR2: SGDLS, YYNGEE. The CDR3 loop reads CASSPMTGKQFF. Here the CDR3 DNA reads TGTGCCAGCAGCCCTATGACAGGGAAGCAGTTCTTC.

This rearrangement joins TRBV27 to TRBJ2-6; TRBD2 is a possible D gene (6 bases). The CDR3 runs 17 residues. V was trimmed by 8 bases and J by 2 bases, leaving 19 bases between them. The germline CDR1 and CDR2 sequences are MNHEY and SMNVEV (reference sequence). The CDR3 nucleotides are TGTGCCAGCCGCCGGGTGGCGGGAAATACTGGGGCCAACGTCCTGACTTTC. This translates into CASRRVAGNTGANVLTF.

CDR3 protein: CASSLGQGDYGYTF. The CDR3 DNA is TGTGCCAGCAGCTTAGGACAGGGCGACTATGGCTACACCTTC. The genes are TRBV7-8 and TRBJ1-2; 7 bases map to TRBD1. Germline CDR1 reads SGHVS; CDR2 reads FQNEAQ. The junction had 2 bases not matched to a gene; V was cut back by 1 base and J by 3 bases. The CDR3 spans 14 residues. The full variable domain, rest sourced from reference TRBV7-8 and TRBJ1-2, is GAGVSQSPRYKVAKRGQDVALRCDPISGHVSLFWYQQALGQGPEFLTYFQNEAQLDKSGLPSDRFFAERPEGSVSTLKIQRTQQEDSAVYLCASSLGQGDYGYTFGSGTRLTVV.

The rearrangement links TRBV9 to TRBJ2-3; unclear D gene. The CDR3 contains 15 residues. Trimming left V 0 bases short and J 2 bases short, with 10 bases between. CDR1 SGDLS and CDR2 YYNGEE come from the germline V gene. The CDR3 DNA reads as TGTGCCAGCAGCGTAGACATTGGTTACACAGATACGCAGTATTTT. The encoded protein is CASSVDIGYTDTQYF.

This clone showed up just once. The CDR3 sequence: CASSKGASGGNTGELFF. As DNA, the CDR3 is TGTGCCAGCAGCAAAGGTGCTAGCGGGGGGAACACCGGGGAGCTGTTTTTT. This sequence joins TRBV21-1 and TRBJ2-2; the table's D call TRBD2 went unverified against the DNA. TRBV21-1 is a pseudogene segment. The CDR3 is 17 residues long.

The chain has TRBV5-1 and TRBJ2-3, with a tentative D call TRBD1 (6 bases). V was clipped by 7 bases and J by 0 bases, with 12 bases between them. This CDR3 is 14 amino acids long. From germline, CDR1 is SGHRS and CDR2 YFSETQ. The DNA for the CDR3 is TGCGCCAGCTCTACAGGGACCAGCACAGATACGCAGTATTTT. This gives the protein CASSTGTSTDTQYF.

J is TRBJ2-7 and V is TRBV7-9; possible D gene TRBD2, 5 bases. The V end was cut by 5 bases, the J end by 0 bases, with 17 bases between. The CDR3 totals 16 residues. CDR1 is SEHNR and CDR2 is FQNEAQ in the germline V gene (reference sequence). DNA for the CDR3: TGTGCCAGCAGCGCCTCCGGGATCGCAAGCTCCTACGAGCAGTACTTC. As protein: CASSASGIASSYEQYF.

The chain couples TRBV9 to TRBJ2-1, with TRBD1 as a possible D gene (5 bases). V lost 7 bases and J lost 2, with 7 bases in between. Germline V gene sequence: CDR1 SGDLS, CDR2 YYNGEE. The CDR3 loop spans 12 amino acids. CDR3 residues: CASAGTYNEQFF. CDR3 nucleotides: TGTGCCAGCGCAGGGACCTACAATGAGCAGTTCTTC.

The chain links TRBV7-9 to TRBJ2-1; a possible D gene is TRBD1 (5 bases). Per germline, CDR1 SEHNR and CDR2 FQNEAQ (reference sequence). Trimming pared 6 bases from V and 6 bases from J, leaving 6 bases between. CDR3 size: 11 residues. The CDR3 here is CASSRGNEQFF. CDR3 nucleotide sequence: TGTGCCAGCAGTAGGGGCAATGAGCAGTTCTTC.

V usage is TRBV14 and J usage is TRBJ1-2; D is unresolved. CDR3 length: 16 amino acids. Trimming removed 2 bases at V and 8 bases at J, with 21 bases between. CDR1 is SGHDN and CDR2 is FVKESK in the germline V gene. CDR3 sequence reads: CASSQISRGRREGYTF. The CDR3 nucleotides read TGTGCCAGCAGCCAAATTTCGCGTGGCAGAAGGGAGGGCTACACCTTC.

Only a few counts were recorded for this clone. The chain combines TRBV6-7 with TRBJ1-1; 10 bases map to TRBD1. TRBV6-7 is labeled an ORF, and its function is uncertain. This CDR3 contains 16 residues. Germline trimming cut 6 bases from V and 1 base from J; bases unmatched to any gene: 8. CDR3 amino acids: CASRDRGHPRNTEAFF. CDR3 nucleotides: TGTGCCAGCAGAGACAGGGGGCATCCGAGGAACACTGAAGCTTTCTTT.

V gene TRBV5-1 combines with J gene TRBJ1-2; D may be TRBD1 (5 bases). Germline CDR1 SGHRS, CDR2 YFSETQ. This CDR3 spans 14 amino acids. V lost 1 base to trimming and J lost 8 bases, with 15 bases between them. This CDR3 reads CASSLTWGAGGYTF. The CDR3 coding sequence is TGCGCCAGCAGCTTGACCTGGGGCGCAGGAGGCTACACCTTC.

The chain uses TRBV27 and TRBJ2-7; D gene unclear. The CDR3 extends over 14 amino acids. Trimming shortened V by 4 bases and J by 0 bases, and 10 bases separated the two germline ends. From germline, CDR1 is MNHEY and CDR2 SMNVEV (reference sequence). CDR3 sequence: CASSSLTPSYEQYF. For the CDR3, the DNA is TGTGCCAGCAGTTCCCTGACACCCTCCTACGAGCAGTACTTC.

The chain recombines TRBV28 with TRBJ1-1; no reliable D call. The CDR3 spans 15 residues. Germline V CDR1 and CDR2: MDHEN, SYDVKM. Trimming removed 2 bases from V and 4 bases from J, with 14 bases in between. Here the CDR3 DNA reads TGTGCCAGCAGTTTAGGCGCCGGGGTGAGCACTGAAGCTTTCTTT. Its translation: CASSLGAGVSTEAFF.

The V gene is TRBV6-5, the J gene TRBJ1-5; 7 bases line up with TRBD1. Germline V gene data show CDR1 as MNHEY and CDR2 as SVGAGI. Trimming took 6 bases from V and 5 from J; bases not matched to a gene: 7. The CDR3 extends over 14 amino acids. The CDR3 reads CASSPRRGDQPQHF. The DNA for the CDR3 is TGTGCCAGCAGCCCTCGCAGGGGGGATCAGCCCCAGCATTTT.

This chain uses TRBV2 with TRBJ2-3; possibly TRBD2 for D (5 bases). Germline values: CDR1 SNHLY, CDR2 FYNNEI. Trimming stripped 6 bases from V and 8 bases from J, with 9 bases between. The CDR3 is made up of 11 amino acids. The CDR3 DNA reads as TGTGCCAGCAGGGACTTGCTTACGCAGTATTTT. Translating gives CASRDLLTQYF.

Here the CDR3 reads CASSPQKVGQKSQPQHF. The CDR3 DNA follows: TGTGCCAGCAGCCCCCAGAAAGTAGGACAGAAATCACAGCCCCAGCATTTT. The gene calls are TRBV7-6 and TRBJ1-5, with D possibly being TRBD1 (6 bases). The V gene's germline CDR1 is SGHVS and CDR2 FNYEAQ. Trimming removed 5 bases from V and 7 bases from J, with 24 bases in between. This CDR3 region has 17 residues.